A selection of T cell receptor beta chains follows, all from one sample in a study of cytomegalovirus exposure and HLA in healthy donors. The table came from immunoSEQ multiplex PCR; TCRdb's copy has only in-frame clones and leaves some out. The data contain around 150,000 clones, 60% to 80% of them singletons. The sequenced sample was PBMCs. The receptors stem from a man in his late teens or twenties in good health and CMV-seropositive. Both conserved end residues are part of each CDR3. Each record gives: D gene, V gene, J gene, clone size, CDR3 DNA, CDR3 protein. D genes are given only for firm matches. The listing skips clone size in some rows; elsewhere it reads once, few, many or a size class.

>TRBD1|TRBV2|TRBJ1-1|few
TGTGCCAGCAGTGGCCTAGGGGGCTGGAACACTGAAGCTTTCTTT
CASSGLGGWNTEAFF
>TRBD2|TRBV5-1|TRBJ2-3|-
TGCGCCAGCAGCACGGGCAAGCCGGGACTAGTGGGCACAGATACGCAGTATTTT
CASSTGKPGLVGTDTQYF
>TRBD2|TRBV2|TRBJ2-3|once
TGTGCCAGCAGTGAGGGTGAACTAGCGGGGCTCACAGATACGCAGTATTTT
CASSEGELAGLTDTQYF
>TRBD1|TRBV28|TRBJ1-2|-
TGTGCCAGCAGTCCCCCGGGGACAGGGGGCGCGGGGGGCTACACCTTC
CASSPPGTGGAGGYTF
>-|TRBV27|TRBJ2-1|-
TGTGCCAGCAGCTCGGTGGGGGGATTCAATGAGCAGTTCTTC
CASSSVGGFNEQFF
>-|TRBV2|TRBJ1-5|-
TGTGCCAGCAGACGACTGCTCAATCAGCCCCAGCATTTT
CASRRLLNQPQHF
>-|TRBV7-8|TRBJ1-2|-
TGTGCCAGCAGCTTAGAACGGTGGTTTAACTATGGCTACACCTTC
CASSLERWFNYGYTF
>TRBD2|TRBV2|TRBJ2-1|-
TGTGCCAGCTCCCGGGAGGAATACAATGAGCAGTTCTTC
CASSREEYNEQFF
>TRBD2|TRBV5-6|TRBJ2-2|-
TGTGCCAGCAGCTTTGGAGCGGGGGACACCGGGGAGCTGTTTTTT
CASSFGAGDTGELFF
>-|TRBV27|TRBJ2-3|-
TGTGCCAGCAGCCCCGGGGGGCTCGCAGATACGCAGTATTTT
CASSPGGLADTQYF
>TRBD2|TRBV5-4|TRBJ2-1|-
TGTGCCAGCAGCTCTAGCGGGAGGGCTTACAATGAGCAGTTCTTC
CASSSSGRAYNEQFF
>TRBD2|TRBV5-6|TRBJ2-5|-
TGTGCCAGCAGCTTTGCGGGGGTGATACAAGAGACCCAGTACTTC
CASSFAGVIQETQYF
>-|TRBV4-1|TRBJ1-4|few
TGCGCCAGCAGCCAAGGACCTCGCGGTGAAAAACTGTTTTTT
CASSQGPRGEKLFF
>TRBD1|TRBV11-2|TRBJ1-1|-
TGTGCCAGCAGCTTCGGACAGGGGGCGCGGATGAACACTGAAGCTTTCTTT
CASSFGQGARMNTEAFF
>-|TRBV6-5|TRBJ2-1|medium-sized
TGTGCCAGCAGTTACACCGAAGGGAGCTACAATGAGCAGTTCTTC
CASSYTEGSYNEQFF
>TRBD2|TRBV19|TRBJ2-1|few
TGTGCCAGTAGTGCTACTAGCGGGGACTACAATGAGCAGTTCTTC
CASSATSGDYNEQFF
>-|TRBV6-1|TRBJ1-2|-
TGTGCCAGCAGTGAAGAGGTTCGCAGGGTTTACACCTTC
CASSEEVRRVYTF
>TRBD1|TRBV30|TRBJ1-2|-
TGTGCCTGGGGGTCCGGGGACAGTCGATTCTATGGCTACACCTTC
CAWGSGDSRFYGYTF
>-|TRBV28|TRBJ1-1|-
TGTGCCAGCAGTTACGGTTACCAGGGGAACACTGAAGCTTTCTTT
CASSYGYQGNTEAFF
>TRBD1|TRBV27|TRBJ1-4|few
TGTGCCAGCAGTTTAACGACAGGGGTCTATGAAAAACTGTTTTTT
CASSLTTGVYEKLFF
>-|TRBV7-8|TRBJ1-4|few
TGTGCCAGCAGCTGGACAGAGAATAATGAAAAACTGTTTTTT
CASSWTENNEKLFF
>-|TRBV6-1|TRBJ1-4|few
TGTGCCAGCAGTGAACTTTCAGGCGCTAATGAAAAACTGTTTTTT
CASSELSGANEKLFF